The clone carrying this T cell receptor (beta chain) was detected only a few times. The age range of participants was about 18 to 90 years, with residence in about 25 US areas. Researchers sorted participants into cohorts using their self-reported clinical history. V lost 0 bases to trimming and J lost 9 bases, with 15 bases between them. In germline, CDR1 is MNHEY, CDR2 SVGAGI. The CDR3 consists of 16 residues. This specimen belongs to a study of blood T cell repertoires in COVID-19. Study background: The cDNA or gDNA used as material had been derived from T cells, B-cell-depleted T cells, or PBMCs.

The protocol was immunoSEQ multiplex PCR, while the TCRdb copy is restricted to in-frame clones and leaves out a portion. The repertoire consists of fewer than 350,000 clones, with under 90% occurring once and the leading ten covering approximately 4.7%. This clonotype was obtained from a man between 60 and 70 years old who had recovered from COVID-19. The chain couples TRBV6-5 to TRBJ1-6, with D hard to call. Sequenced input: PBMCs or T cells enriched from blood (not recorded which). The CDR3 region has the DNA TGTGCCAGCAGTTACTCTCGGGCAGGCGGGAGTTCACCCCTCCACTTT. The encoded protein is CASSYSRAGGSSPLHF.